These 20 T cell receptor beta chains originate from one sample sequenced in a study of blood T cells in healthy people across ages. The second PCR ran about 6 to 12 cycles with a sample-barcoded 5' primer and J-beta primers. TCRdb reanalysed the 5' RACE reads using MiXCR and keeps one entry per CDR3 protein. The sample records approximately 690,000 distinct CDR3 sequences, about 53% being singletons. The sequenced sample was blood. These receptor sequences come from a man in his sixties in good health.

The V gene is TRBV25-1, the J gene TRBJ2-5; TRBD2 aligns across 12 bases. V dropped 4 bases and J dropped 2; count of bases not matched to a gene: 8. Germline V gives CDR1 MGHDK, CDR2 SYGVNS. The CDR3 contains 17 residues. Written as DNA, the CDR3 is TGTGCCAGCAGTGCCCTAGCGGGGGGGCCCCTTCAAGAGACCCAGTACTTC. Translating gives CASSALAGGPLQETQYF.

The rearrangement joins TRBV7-8 to TRBJ1-6, with TRBD1 matching over 7 bases. CDR1 and CDR2 (germline): SGHVS, FQNEAQ. Trimming took 2 bases from V and 6 from J; bases not matched to a gene: 13. There are 18 residues in the CDR3. DNA for the CDR3: TGTGCCAGCAGCTTATCCCACCCGACAGGGATCCGTAATTCACCCCTCCACTTT. Its translation: CASSLSHPTGIRNSPLHF.

This clonotype was found once. V usage is TRBV4-1 and J usage is TRBJ2-5; 7 positions agree with TRBD1. Germline CDR1 and CDR2: MGHRA and YSYEKL. CDR3 size: 15 residues. The junction had 7 bases not matched to a gene; V was cut back by 1 base and J by 5 bases. This CDR3 reads CASSQGQGPLETQYF. The CDR3 coding sequence is TGCGCCAGCAGCCAAGGACAGGGCCCTTTGGAGACCCAGTACTTC.

In this sample, this clonotype turned up a few times. The genes are TRBV5-1 and TRBJ2-7; possibly TRBD1 or TRBD2 for D (5 bases each). Germline V lookup: CDR1 SGHRS, CDR2 YFSETQ. Deletions cut 7 bases from V and 0 bases from J, with 14 bases between. The CDR3 has 14 amino acids. CDR3 in amino acids: CASYGTAGSYEQYF. The CDR3 region has the DNA TGCGCCAGCTACGGGACCGCCGGCTCCTACGAGCAGTACTTC.

The chain combines TRBV5-5 with TRBJ1-2; D not certain. The CDR3 extends over 14 amino acids. CDR1 SGHKS and CDR2 YYEKEE come from the germline V gene (reference sequence). V was clipped by 7 bases and J by 7 bases, with 20 bases between them. The CDR3 bases are TGTGCCAGCGTTAACACTCAGGAGGCCTTTGGCTACACCTTC. Translated: CASVNTQEAFGYTF.

The rearrangement joins TRBV6-5 to TRBJ2-3; 11 bases agree with TRBD2. With V trimmed by 6 bases and J by 4 bases, 3 bases remained unmatched. The CDR3 runs 14 residues. Germline values: CDR1 MNHEY, CDR2 SVGAGI. The CDR3 sequence: CASRKGLAADTQYF. CDR3 DNA sequence: TGTGCCAGCAGAAAGGGACTAGCGGCAGATACGCAGTATTTT.

Only a few counts were recorded for this clonotype. V is TRBV20-1 and J is TRBJ2-5, with D possibly TRBD1 on 6 matching bases. This CDR3 comprises 16 residues. Trimming took off 1 base at V and 1 base at J, with 16 bases between the two ends. Germline V gives CDR1 DFQATT, CDR2 SNEGSKA (reference sequence). The CDR3 reads CSARVTGPTTQETQYF. CDR3 in DNA: TGCAGTGCTAGAGTGACAGGCCCGACGACCCAAGAGACCCAGTACTTC.

V usage is TRBV5-1 and J usage is TRBJ1-3; D might be TRBD1 (6 bases). The V and J ends lost 4 bases and 0 bases respectively, with 8 bases between them. The germline V gene has CDR1 SGHRS and CDR2 YFSETQ. The CDR3 covers 14 residues. The CDR3 DNA reads as TGCGCCAGCAGCGTGGACAGCTCTGGAAACACCATATATTTT. This gives the protein CASSVDSSGNTIYF.

The rearrangement joins TRBV7-2 to TRBJ2-5, with D hard to call. Germline CDR1 is SGHTA and CDR2 is FQGNSA. V was cut by 5 bases and J by 7 bases, with 14 bases left in between. The CDR3 extends over 13 amino acids. The CDR3: CASSPLLTGTQYF. The CDR3 bases are TGTGCCAGCAGCCCTCTCCTTACCGGGACCCAGTACTTC.

The count of this clonotype is one. The J gene is TRBJ2-6, the V gene TRBV4-2, with D uncertain. V was trimmed by 0 bases and J by 0 bases, leaving 9 bases between them. The CDR3 runs to 17 residues. Germline V CDR1 and CDR2: LGHNA, YNFKEQ. The CDR3 DNA reads as TGTGCCAGCAGCCAAGATCCACCGGGCTCTGGGGCCAACGTCCTGACTTTC. Residues: CASSQDPPGSGANVLTF.

This clonotype was detected a few times. The chain couples TRBV6-6 to TRBJ2-7; unclear D gene. This CDR3 has 15 amino acids. V lost 0 bases and J lost 0, with 9 bases in between. CDR1 is MNHNY, CDR2 SVGAGI, per germline (reference sequence). The CDR3: CASSYSTTLSYEQYF. CDR3 nucleotide sequence: TGTGCCAGCAGTTACTCCACGACGCTCTCCTACGAGCAGTACTTC.

The V gene is TRBV10-3, the J gene TRBJ2-2; TRBD1 aligns across 7 bases. The CDR3 is made up of 16 amino acids. V was pared by 0 bases and J by 6 bases, with 7 bases of the junction left unmatched. The V gene's germline CDR1 is ENHRY and CDR2 SYGVKD. In DNA form, the CDR3 reads TGTGCCATCAGTGAGTCCGGGAACAGGGGTCCCGGGGAGCTGTTTTTT. Protein: CAISESGNRGPGELFF.

V usage is TRBV19 and J usage is TRBJ2-7, with 7 bases aligning to TRBD1. The DNA end favors TRBJ2-5, so the J call may be wrong. The germline gives CDR1 LNHDA, CDR2 SQIVND (reference sequence). This CDR3 spans 13 amino acids. The DNA of the CDR3 is TGTGCCAGCTCCGGGACAGCTACAGAGACCCAGTACTTC. It is translated as CASSGTATETQYF.

The chain combines TRBV11-2 with TRBJ2-5; 9 positions agree with TRBD2. The germline gives CDR1 SGHAT, CDR2 FQNNGV. This CDR3 has 15 amino acids. The ends lost 6 bases at V and 5 bases at J; junction bases unmatched: 10. Here the CDR3 DNA reads TGTGCCAGCAGACCCCGGAGCGGGGGGTGGGAGACCCAGTACTTC. This sequence encodes CASRPRSGGWETQYF.

The rearrangement links TRBV29-1 to TRBJ2-3; TRBD1 agrees at 10 bases. In germline, CDR1 is SQVTM, CDR2 ANQGSEA. The CDR3 runs to 15 residues. V was clipped by 7 bases and J by 2 bases; unmatched bases: 9. The CDR3 coding sequence is TGCAGCGCCTCCTGGACAGGGGGGATCACAGATACGCAGTATTTT. Its protein product is CSASWTGGITDTQYF.

The chain uses TRBV20-1 and TRBJ2-1, with 12 bases matching TRBD2. V lost 6 bases to trimming and J lost 0 bases; unmatched junction nucleotides: 6. This CDR3 spans 16 amino acids. From germline, CDR1 is DFQATT and CDR2 SNEGSKA (reference sequence). In nucleotides, the CDR3 is TGCAGTGCCCCGACTAGCGGGGGCACCTCCTACAATGAGCAGTTCTTC. Its protein is CSAPTSGGTSYNEQFF.

The gene calls are TRBV5-6 and TRBJ2-4; possibly TRBD1 or TRBD2 for D (5 bases each). The J call may not be correct, given that the DNA end is closer to TRBJ2-7. Germline lookup yields CDR1 SGHDT and CDR2 YYEEEE. CDR3 length: 15 residues. The CDR3 reads CASILKERGDYEQYF. In nucleotides, the CDR3 is TGTGCCAGCATCTTAAAGGAGAGAGGGGACTACGAGCAGTACTTC.

The chain joins TRBV7-2 to TRBJ2-6; D remains unclear. The CDR3 has 16 residues. Germline-derived CDR1 and CDR2 are SGHTA and FQGNSA. The V end lost 5 bases, the J end lost 0 bases, and 11 bases lay between the germline ends. The CDR3 region has the DNA TGTGCCAGCAGCCCCGGACGAGGCTCTGGGGCCAACGTCCTGACTTTC. Amino acids: CASSPGRGSGANVLTF.

A single count supports this clonotype. This sequence joins TRBV20-1 and TRBJ2-5, with D hard to call. V was cut by 6 bases and J by 1 base, with 12 bases left in between. This CDR3 is built from 13 residues. Germline CDR1 and CDR2: DFQATT and SNEGSKA (reference sequence). The chain's CDR3 is CSANLAGQETQYF. CDR3 nucleotides: TGCAGTGCCAATCTCGCCGGCCAAGAGACCCAGTACTTC.

This clonotype was picked up a small number of times. This chain uses TRBV10-1 with TRBJ2-1; tentatively, D is TRBD2 (6 bases). V lost 2 bases and J 10 bases, leaving 12 bases between the germline ends. The V gene's germline CDR1 is WNHNN and CDR2 SYGVQD (reference sequence). The CDR3 is made up of 13 amino acids. This CDR3 reads CASSEAGWGEQFF. CDR3 DNA: TGCGCCAGCAGTGAGGCGGGGTGGGGAGAGCAGTTCTTC.